This T cell receptor beta chain was documented in a study of T cell responses to AZD1222 COVID-19 vaccine. For the study at large: It was second doses at about 4 or about 12 weeks that were pooled.

Only one count was recorded for this clone. Antigen specificity is unknown. Some clones are missing from TCRdb's copy, which holds only in-frame ones; the method was immunoSEQ multiplex PCR. The sample consists of around 94,000 clones, about 88% of them appearing once. Notes on the study in general: Spike as a whole was targeted by vaccine-associated CD4 TCRs, dominant at 160-218 and 743-854.

The CDR3 consists of 14 residues. Germline V gene sequence: CDR1 SGHVS, CDR2 FQNEAQ. Trimming pared 5 bases from V and 3 bases from J, leaving 14 bases between. The TCR originated in an adult in good health. The chain couples TRBV7-8 to TRBJ2-7; D possibly matches TRBD1 or TRBD2 (7 bases each). Sequenced here: peripheral blood, sampled on day 0 of AZD1222 vaccination. DNA of the CDR3: TGTGCCAGCAGCACCCAGGGGGGGGTCTACGAGCAGTACTTC. Translating it yields CASSTQGGVYEQYF.